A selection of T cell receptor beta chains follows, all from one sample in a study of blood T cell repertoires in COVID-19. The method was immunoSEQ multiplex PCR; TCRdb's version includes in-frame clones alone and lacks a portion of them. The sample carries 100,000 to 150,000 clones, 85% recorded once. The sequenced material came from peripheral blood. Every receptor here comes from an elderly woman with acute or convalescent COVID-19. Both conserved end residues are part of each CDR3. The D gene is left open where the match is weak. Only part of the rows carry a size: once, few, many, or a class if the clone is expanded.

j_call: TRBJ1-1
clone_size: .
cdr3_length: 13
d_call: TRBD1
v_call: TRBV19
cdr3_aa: CASQPQGEGEAFF
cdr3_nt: TGTGCCAGTCAGCCTCAGGGGGAAGGTGAAGCTTTCTTT

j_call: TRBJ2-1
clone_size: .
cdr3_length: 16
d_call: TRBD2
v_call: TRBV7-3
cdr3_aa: CASSPTAGGSYNEQFF
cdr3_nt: TGTGCCAGCAGCCCAACAGCGGGGGGGTCCTACAATGAGCAGTTCTTC

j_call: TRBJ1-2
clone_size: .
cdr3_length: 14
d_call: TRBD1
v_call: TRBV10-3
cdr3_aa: CAISDYSGTDGYTF
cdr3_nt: TGTGCCATCAGTGACTACTCCGGGACAGATGGCTACACCTTC

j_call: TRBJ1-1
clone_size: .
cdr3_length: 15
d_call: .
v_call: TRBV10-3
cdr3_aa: CAISESGGGSTEAFF
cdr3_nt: TGTGCCATCAGTGAGTCGGGGGGCGGGAGCACTGAAGCTTTCTTT

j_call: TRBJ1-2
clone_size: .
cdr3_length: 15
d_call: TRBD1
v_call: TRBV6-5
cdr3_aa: CASSYSGQGNYGYTF
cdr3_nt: TGTGCCAGCAGTTACTCGGGACAGGGGAACTATGGCTACACCTTC

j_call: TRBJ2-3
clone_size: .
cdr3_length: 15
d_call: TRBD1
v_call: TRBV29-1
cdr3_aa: CSVGMSGQGSDTQYF
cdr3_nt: TGCAGCGTTGGGATGTCGGGACAGGGGTCAGATACGCAGTATTTT

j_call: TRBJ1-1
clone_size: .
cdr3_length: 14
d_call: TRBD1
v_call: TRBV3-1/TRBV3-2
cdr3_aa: CASSNWDRPFEAFF
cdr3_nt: TGTGCCAGCAGCAATTGGGACAGACCCTTTGAAGCTTTCTTT

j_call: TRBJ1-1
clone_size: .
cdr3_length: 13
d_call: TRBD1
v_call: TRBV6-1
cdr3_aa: CASSETGSTEAFF
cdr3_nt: TGTGCCAGCAGTGAGACAGGGTCAACTGAAGCTTTCTTT

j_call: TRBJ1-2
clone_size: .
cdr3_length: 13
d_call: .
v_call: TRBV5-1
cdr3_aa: CASRQIQGLDYTF
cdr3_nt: TGCGCCAGCAGACAGATACAGGGTTTGGACTACACCTTC

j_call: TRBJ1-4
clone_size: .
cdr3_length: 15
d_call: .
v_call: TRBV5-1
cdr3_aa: CASSLEGRTREKLFF
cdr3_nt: TGCGCCAGCAGCTTGGAAGGACGGACAAGAGAAAAACTGTTTTTT

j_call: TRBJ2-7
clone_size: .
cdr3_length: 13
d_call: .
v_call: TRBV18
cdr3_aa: CASSPDRSYEQYF
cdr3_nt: TGTGCCAGCTCACCCGACAGGTCCTACGAGCAGTACTTC

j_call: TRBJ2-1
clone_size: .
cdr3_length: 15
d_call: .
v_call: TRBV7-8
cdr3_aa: CASSLRLVPTNEQFF
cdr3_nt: TGTGCCAGCAGCTTAAGACTAGTGCCAACCAATGAGCAGTTCTTC

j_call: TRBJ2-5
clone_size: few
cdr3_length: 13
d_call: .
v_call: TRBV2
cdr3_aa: CASTGQRLETQYF
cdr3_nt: TGTGCCAGCACCGGACAGCGACTGGAGACCCAGTACTTC

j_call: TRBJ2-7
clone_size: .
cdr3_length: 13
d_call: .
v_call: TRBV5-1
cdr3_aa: CASRVSPAYEQYF
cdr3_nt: TGCGCCAGCAGGGTATCCCCGGCCTACGAGCAGTACTTC

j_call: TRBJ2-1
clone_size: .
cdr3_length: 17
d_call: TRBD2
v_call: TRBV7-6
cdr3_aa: CASSPGGLSGGSGEQFF
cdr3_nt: TGTGCCAGCAGCCCCGGGGGGCTTAGCGGGGGGTCGGGTGAGCAGTTCTTC

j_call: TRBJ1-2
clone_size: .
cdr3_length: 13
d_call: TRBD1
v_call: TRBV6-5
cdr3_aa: CASKVTGGTGYTF
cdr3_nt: TGTGCCAGCAAAGTAACAGGGGGCACTGGCTACACCTTC

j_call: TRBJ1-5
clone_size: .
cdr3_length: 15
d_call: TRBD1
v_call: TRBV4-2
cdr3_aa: CASSQGQGSNQPQHF
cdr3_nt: TGTGCCAGCAGCCAAGGACAGGGGTCCAATCAGCCCCAGCATTTT

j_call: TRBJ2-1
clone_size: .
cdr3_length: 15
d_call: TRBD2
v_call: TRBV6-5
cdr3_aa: CASRKPGLVSNEQFF
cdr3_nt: TGTGCCAGCAGGAAACCGGGACTAGTTAGCAATGAGCAGTTCTTC

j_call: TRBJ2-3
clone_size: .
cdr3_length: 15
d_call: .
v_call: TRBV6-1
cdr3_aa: CASRPPGLPLGTQYF
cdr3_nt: TGTGCCAGCAGACCCCCGGGACTCCCTCTCGGTACGCAGTATTTT

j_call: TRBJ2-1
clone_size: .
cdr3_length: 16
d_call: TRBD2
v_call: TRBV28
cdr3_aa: CASSFSGRGVTNEQFF
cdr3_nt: TGTGCCAGCAGTTTCTCGGGACGGGGGGTTACCAATGAGCAGTTCTTC

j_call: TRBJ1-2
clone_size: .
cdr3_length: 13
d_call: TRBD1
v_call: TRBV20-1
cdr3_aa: CSASSLDRAGYTF
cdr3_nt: TGCAGTGCTAGTTCTTTAGACAGGGCTGGCTACACCTTC

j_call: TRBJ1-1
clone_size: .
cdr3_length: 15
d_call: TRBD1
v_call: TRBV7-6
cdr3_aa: CASSLEGTEGTEAFF
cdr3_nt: TGTGCCAGCAGCTTAGAGGGGACAGAAGGGACTGAAGCTTTCTTT

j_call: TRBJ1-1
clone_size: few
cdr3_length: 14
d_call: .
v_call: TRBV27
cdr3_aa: CASSLFRGKTEAFF
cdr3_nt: TGTGCCAGCAGTTTATTCAGGGGAAAAACTGAAGCTTTCTTT

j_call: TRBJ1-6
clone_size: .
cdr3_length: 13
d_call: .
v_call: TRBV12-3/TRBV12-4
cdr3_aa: CASSLALGSPLHF
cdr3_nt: TGTGCCAGCAGTTTGGCCCTTGGCTCACCCCTCCACTTT

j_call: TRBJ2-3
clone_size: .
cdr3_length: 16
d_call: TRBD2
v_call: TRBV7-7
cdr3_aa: CASSPGGGGHTDTQYF
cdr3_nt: TGTGCCAGCAGCCCCGGGGGCGGGGGGCACACAGATACGCAGTATTTT

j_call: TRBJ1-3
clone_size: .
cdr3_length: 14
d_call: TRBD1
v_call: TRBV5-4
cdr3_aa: CASSLTGAGNTIYF
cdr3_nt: TGTGCCAGCAGTTTAACAGGGGCCGGAAACACCATATATTTT